This TCR beta chain was observed in a study of cytomegalovirus exposure and HLA in healthy donors. Whole-study context: Earlier, fewer than 130 million unique TCR beta sequences were recovered from roughly 200 million T cells by an analysis.

The study ran its PCR with 60 Vbeta and 13 Jbeta primers. Sequencing was performed with immunoSEQ multiplex PCR; in TCRdb, only in-frame clones are kept and a portion is missing. The sample carries some 140,000 clones, around 74% recorded once. Study-wide points: Rare sequences made up most TCRs, while some public TCRs were found in many donors. Diagnosis of cytomegalovirus status made by the classifier reportedly showed high specificity and sensitivity. More than 150 TCR beta chains were listed as cytomegalovirus-associated.

Comments on this clone: Its specificity is unknown.

Trimming removed 2 bases from V and 0 bases from J; junction bases left unmatched: 5. The germline gives CDR1 SGHDN, CDR2 FVKESK. The CDR3 contains 16 residues. The chain couples TRBV14 to TRBJ2-3; 7 nucleotides match TRBD2. This sequence was found in a man between 18 and 35 years old in good health and CMV-seronegative. The specimen sequenced was PBMCs. The DNA of the CDR3 is TGTGCCAGCAGCCAACGGGGGGTCCCTAGCACAGATACGCAGTATTTT. This gives the protein CASSQRGVPSTDTQYF.